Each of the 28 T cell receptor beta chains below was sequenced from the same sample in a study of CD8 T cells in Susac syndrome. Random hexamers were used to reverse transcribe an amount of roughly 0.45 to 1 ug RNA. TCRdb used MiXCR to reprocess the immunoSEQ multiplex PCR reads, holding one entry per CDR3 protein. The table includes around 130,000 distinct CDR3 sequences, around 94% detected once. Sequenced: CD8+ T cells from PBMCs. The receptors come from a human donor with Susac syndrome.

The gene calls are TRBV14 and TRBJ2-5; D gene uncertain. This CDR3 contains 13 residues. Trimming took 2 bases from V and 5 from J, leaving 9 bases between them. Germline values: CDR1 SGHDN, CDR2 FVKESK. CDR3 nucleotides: TGTGCCAGCAGCCAATCCCCGAGGGAGACCCAGTACTTC. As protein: CASSQSPRETQYF.

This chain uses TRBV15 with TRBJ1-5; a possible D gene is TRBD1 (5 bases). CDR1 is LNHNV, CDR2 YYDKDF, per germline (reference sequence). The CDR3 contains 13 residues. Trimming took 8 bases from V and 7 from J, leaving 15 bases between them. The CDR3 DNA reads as TGTGCCACCCGGGACTCCCTAGGACAGCCCCAGCATTTT. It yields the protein CATRDSLGQPQHF.

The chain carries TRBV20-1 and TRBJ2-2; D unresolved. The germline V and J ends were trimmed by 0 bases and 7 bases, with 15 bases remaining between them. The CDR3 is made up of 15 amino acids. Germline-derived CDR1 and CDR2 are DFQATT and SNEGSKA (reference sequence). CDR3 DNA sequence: TGCAGTGCTAGAGATCGCGGCAAGACTCACGGGGAGCTGTTTTTT. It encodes CSARDRGKTHGELFF.

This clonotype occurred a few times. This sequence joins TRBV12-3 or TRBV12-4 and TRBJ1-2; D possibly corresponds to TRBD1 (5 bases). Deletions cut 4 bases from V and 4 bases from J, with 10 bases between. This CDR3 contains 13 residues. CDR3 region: CASSSDSLYGYTF. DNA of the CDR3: TGTGCCAGCAGTTCCGACAGCCTCTATGGCTACACCTTC.

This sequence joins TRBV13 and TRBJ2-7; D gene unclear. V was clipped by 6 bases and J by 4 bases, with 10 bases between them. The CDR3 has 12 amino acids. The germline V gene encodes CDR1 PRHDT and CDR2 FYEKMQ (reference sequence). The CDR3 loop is CASRGPEYEQYF. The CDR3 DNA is TGTGCCAGCAGGGGCCCTGAGTACGAGCAGTACTTC.

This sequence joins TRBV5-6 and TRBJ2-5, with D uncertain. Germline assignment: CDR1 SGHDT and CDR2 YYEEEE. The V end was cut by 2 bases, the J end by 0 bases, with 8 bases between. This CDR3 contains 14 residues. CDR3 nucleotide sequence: TGTGCCAGCAGCTTTTCATCGTACCAAGAGACCCAGTACTTC. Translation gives CASSFSSYQETQYF.

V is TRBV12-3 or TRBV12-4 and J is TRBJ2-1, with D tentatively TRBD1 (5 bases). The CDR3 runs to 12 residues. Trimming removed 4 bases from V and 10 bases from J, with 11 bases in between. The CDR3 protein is CASSSFGAEQFF. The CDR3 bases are TGTGCCAGCAGTTCCTTTGGGGCAGAGCAGTTCTTC.

Written as DNA, the CDR3 is TGTGCCAGCAGCCAGACAGGAGGGGATTCACCCCTCCACTTT. Translating gives CASSQTGGDSPLHF. The J gene is TRBJ1-6, the V gene TRBV7-9, with D perhaps TRBD1 (6 bases). CDR1 and CDR2 (germline): SEHNR, FQNEAQ (reference sequence). The CDR3 sequence is 14 residues long. Trimming took 5 bases from V and 8 from J, leaving 13 bases between them.

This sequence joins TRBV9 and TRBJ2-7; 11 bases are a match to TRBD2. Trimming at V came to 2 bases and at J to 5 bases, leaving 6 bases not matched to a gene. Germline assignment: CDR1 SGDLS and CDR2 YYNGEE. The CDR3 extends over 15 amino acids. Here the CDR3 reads CASSVMTSGDNEQYF. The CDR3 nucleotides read TGTGCCAGCAGCGTCATGACTAGCGGGGACAACGAGCAGTACTTC.

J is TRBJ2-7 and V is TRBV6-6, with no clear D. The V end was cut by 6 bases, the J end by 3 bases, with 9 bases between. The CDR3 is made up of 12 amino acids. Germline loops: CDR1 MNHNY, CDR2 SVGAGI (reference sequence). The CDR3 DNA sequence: TGTGCCAGCAGCTCCATACGCTACGAGCAGTACTTC. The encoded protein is CASSSIRYEQYF.

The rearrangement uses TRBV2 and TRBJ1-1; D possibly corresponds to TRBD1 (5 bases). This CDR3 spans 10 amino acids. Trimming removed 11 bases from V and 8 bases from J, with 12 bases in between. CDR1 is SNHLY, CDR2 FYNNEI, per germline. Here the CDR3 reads CASRGGEAFF. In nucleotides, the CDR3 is TGTGCCTCCCGGGGGGGAGAAGCTTTCTTT.

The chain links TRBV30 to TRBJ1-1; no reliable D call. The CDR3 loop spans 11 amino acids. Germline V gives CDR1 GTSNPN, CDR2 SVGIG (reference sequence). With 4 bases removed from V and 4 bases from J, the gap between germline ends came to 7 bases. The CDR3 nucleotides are TGTGCCTGGATCATGGGCACTGAAGCTTTCTTT. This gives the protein CAWIMGTEAFF.

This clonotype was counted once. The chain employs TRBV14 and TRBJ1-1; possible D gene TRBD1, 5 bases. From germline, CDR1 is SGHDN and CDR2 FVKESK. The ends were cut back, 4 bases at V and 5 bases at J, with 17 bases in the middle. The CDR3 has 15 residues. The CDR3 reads CASSPRRGGRTEAFF. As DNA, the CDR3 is TGTGCCAGCAGCCCGAGGCGGGGGGGACGGACTGAAGCTTTCTTT.

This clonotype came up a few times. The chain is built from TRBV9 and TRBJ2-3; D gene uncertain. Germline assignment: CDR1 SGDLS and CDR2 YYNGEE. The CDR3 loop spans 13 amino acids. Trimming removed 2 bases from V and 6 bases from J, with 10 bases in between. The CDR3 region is CASSVGSPDTQYF. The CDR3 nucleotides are TGTGCCAGCAGCGTTGGTTCCCCTGATACGCAGTATTTT.

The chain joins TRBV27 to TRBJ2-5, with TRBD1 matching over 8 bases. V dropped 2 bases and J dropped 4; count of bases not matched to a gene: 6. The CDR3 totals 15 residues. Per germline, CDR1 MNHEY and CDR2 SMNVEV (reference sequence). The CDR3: CASSLGQGARETQYF. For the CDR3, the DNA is TGTGCCAGCAGTTTAGGGCAGGGGGCAAGAGAGACCCAGTACTTC.

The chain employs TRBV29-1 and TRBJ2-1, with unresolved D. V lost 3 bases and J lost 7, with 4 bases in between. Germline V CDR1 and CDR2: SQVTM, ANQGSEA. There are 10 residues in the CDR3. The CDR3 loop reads CSVDGNEQFF. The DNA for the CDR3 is TGCAGCGTTGATGGTAATGAGCAGTTCTTC.

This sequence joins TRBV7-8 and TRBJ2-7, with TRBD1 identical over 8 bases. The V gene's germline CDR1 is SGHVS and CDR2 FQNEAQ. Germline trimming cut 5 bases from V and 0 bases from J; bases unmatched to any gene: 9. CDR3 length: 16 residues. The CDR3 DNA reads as TGTGCCAGCAGCCCTAGGGGGACAGGCGTCTCCTACGAGCAGTACTTC. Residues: CASSPRGTGVSYEQYF.

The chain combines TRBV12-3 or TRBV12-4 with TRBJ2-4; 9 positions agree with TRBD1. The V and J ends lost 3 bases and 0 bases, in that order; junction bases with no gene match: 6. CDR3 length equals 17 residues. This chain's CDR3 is CASSLWGQGEAKNIQYF. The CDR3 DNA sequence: TGTGCCAGCAGTTTGTGGGGACAGGGAGAAGCCAAAAACATTCAGTACTTC.

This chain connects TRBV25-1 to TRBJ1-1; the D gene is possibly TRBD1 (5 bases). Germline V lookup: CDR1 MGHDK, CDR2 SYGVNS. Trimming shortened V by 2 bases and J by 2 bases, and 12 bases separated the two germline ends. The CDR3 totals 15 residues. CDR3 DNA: TGTGCCAGCAGTGAAAAAGGGGAAGGAAACACTGAAGCTTTCTTT. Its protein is CASSEKGEGNTEAFF.

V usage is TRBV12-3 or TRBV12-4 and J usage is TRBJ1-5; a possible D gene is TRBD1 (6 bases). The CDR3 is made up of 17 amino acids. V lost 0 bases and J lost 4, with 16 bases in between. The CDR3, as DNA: TGTGCCAGCAGTTTAGCCCTCGGACAGTCGACTAATCAGCCCCAGCATTTT. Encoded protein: CASSLALGQSTNQPQHF.

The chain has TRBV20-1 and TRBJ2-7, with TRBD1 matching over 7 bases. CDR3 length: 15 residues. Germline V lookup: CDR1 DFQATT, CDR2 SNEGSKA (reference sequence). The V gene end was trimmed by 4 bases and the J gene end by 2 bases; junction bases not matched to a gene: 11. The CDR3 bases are TGCAGTGCTACGTTGACAGGGTACGGAGCCTACGAGCAGTACTTC. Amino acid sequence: CSATLTGYGAYEQYF.

The CDR3 reads CASSLLNQLNSPLHF. DNA of the CDR3: TGTGCCAGCAGTTTATTAAATCAGCTAAATTCACCCCTCCACTTT. The chain joins TRBV12-3 or TRBV12-4 to TRBJ1-6, with D unresolved. The CDR3 is made up of 15 amino acids. Trimming removed 2 bases at V and 7 bases at J, with 12 bases between.

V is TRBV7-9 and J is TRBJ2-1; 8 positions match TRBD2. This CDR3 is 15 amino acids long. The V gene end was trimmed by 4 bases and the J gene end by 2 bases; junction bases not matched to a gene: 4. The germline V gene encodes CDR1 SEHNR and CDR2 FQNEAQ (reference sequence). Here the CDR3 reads CASSSGGAAYNEQFF. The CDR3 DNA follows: TGTGCCAGCAGCTCGGGGGGGGCCGCCTACAATGAGCAGTTCTTC.

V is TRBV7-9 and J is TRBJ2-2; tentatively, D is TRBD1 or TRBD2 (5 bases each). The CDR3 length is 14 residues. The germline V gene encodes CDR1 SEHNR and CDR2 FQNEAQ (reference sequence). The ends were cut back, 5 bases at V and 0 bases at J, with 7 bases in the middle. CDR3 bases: TGTGCCAGCAGCCGGGGACCGAACACCGGGGAGCTGTTTTTT. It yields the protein CASSRGPNTGELFF.

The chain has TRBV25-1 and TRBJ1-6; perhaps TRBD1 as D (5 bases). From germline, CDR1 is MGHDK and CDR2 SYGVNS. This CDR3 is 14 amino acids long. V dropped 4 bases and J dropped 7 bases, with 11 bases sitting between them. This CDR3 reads CASSVSGANSPLHF. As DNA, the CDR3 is TGTGCCAGCAGTGTATCCGGGGCCAATTCACCCCTCCACTTT.

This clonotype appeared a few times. The CDR3 reads CSGVTRNEQYF. In DNA, the CDR3 is TGCAGCGGAGTAACGAGAAACGAGCAGTACTTC. This chain uses TRBV29-1 with TRBJ2-7, with D hard to call. Germline V gene data show CDR1 as SQVTM and CDR2 as ANQGSEA. This CDR3 region has 11 residues. The V and J ends lost 7 bases and 5 bases respectively, with 12 bases between them.

CDR3 nucleotides: TGTGCCAGCAGTGAAGGAGAGCAGTTCTTC. Translation gives CASSEGEQFF. The rearrangement links TRBV2 to TRBJ2-1; D is undetermined. This CDR3 spans 10 amino acids. V was pared by 1 base and J by 10 bases, with 2 bases between. Germline lookup yields CDR1 SNHLY and CDR2 FYNNEI.

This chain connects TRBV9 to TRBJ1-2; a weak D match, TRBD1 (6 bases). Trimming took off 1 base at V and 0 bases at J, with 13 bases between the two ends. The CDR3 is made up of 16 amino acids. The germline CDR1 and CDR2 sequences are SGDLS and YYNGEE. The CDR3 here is CASSVNHRTANYGYTF. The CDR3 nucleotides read TGTGCCAGCAGCGTAAATCACAGGACAGCTAACTATGGCTACACCTTC.